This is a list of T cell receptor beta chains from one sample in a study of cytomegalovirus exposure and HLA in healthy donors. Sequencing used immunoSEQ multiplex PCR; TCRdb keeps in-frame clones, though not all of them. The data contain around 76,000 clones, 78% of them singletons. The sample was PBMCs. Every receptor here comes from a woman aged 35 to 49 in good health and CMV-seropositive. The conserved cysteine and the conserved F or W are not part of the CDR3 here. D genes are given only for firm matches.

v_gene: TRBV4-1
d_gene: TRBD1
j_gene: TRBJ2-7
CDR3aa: ASSQEGTGGYEQY

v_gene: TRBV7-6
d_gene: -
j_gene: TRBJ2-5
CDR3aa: ASSTQAYQETQY

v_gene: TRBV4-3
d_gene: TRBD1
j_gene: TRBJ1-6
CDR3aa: ASRITGASPIGSPLH

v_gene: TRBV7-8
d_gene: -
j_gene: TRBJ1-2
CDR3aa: ASSLDGGNYGYT

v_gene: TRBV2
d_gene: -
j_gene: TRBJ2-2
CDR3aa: ASTPEVHTGELF

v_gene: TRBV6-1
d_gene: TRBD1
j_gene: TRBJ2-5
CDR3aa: ASSGQGLKETQY

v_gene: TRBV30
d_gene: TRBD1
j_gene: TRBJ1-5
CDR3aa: AWGQGGNQPQH

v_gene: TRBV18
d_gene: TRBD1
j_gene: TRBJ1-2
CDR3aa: ASSPEGASYGYT

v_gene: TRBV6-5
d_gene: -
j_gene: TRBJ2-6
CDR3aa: ASSLEGANVLT

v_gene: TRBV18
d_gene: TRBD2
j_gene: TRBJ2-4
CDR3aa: ASSSGTSGGPWIAKNIQY

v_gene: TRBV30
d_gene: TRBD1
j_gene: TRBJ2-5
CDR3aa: AWSKGQAQETQY

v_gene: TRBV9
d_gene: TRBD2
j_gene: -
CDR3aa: ASSPVAGGLYYEQY

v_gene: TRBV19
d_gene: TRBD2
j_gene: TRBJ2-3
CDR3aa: ASSIGRGADTQY

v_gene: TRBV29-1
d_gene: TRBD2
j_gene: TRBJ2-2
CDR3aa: SVRLAGSNTGELF

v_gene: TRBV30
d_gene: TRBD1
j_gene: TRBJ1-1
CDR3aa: AWRGTVGTEAF

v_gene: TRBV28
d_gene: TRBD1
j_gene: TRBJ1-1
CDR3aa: ASRTGQGGEAF

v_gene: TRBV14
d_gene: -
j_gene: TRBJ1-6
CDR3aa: ASSLQGYNSPLH

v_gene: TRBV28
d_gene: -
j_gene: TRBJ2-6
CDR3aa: ASSSFQGSGANVLT

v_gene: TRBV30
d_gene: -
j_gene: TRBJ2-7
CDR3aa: AWSRQGGFEQY

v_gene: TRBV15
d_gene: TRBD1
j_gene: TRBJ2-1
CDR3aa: ATSPRRTGTTYNEQF

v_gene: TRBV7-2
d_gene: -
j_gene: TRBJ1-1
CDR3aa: ASSLARYRATEAF

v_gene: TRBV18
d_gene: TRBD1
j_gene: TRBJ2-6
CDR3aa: ASSSGTGGVSGANVLT

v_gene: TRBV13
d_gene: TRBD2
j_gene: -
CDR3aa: ASSFGTSNYEQY

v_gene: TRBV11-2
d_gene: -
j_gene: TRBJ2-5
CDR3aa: ASSLGTAGGTQY

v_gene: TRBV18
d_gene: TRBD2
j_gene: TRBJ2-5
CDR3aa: ASSPGLGDRETQY

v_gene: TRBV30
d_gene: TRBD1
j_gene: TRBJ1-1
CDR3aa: AWSPPGQTNTEAF

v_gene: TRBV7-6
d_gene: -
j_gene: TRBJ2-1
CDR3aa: ASSRHDNEQF

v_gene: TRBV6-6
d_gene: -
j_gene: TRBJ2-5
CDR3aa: ASSYPAGTQY

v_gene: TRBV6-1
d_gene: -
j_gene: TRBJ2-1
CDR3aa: ASSELGLPYNEQF

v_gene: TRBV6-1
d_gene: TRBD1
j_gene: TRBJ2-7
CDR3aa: ASLGQGTSYEQY

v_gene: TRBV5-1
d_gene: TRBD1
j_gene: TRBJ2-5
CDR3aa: ASSLWTGGETQY

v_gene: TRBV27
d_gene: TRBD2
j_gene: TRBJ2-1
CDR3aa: ASSLLAGGSYNEQF

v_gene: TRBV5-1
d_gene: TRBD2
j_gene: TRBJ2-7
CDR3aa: ASSFGQGPSGGAAYEQY

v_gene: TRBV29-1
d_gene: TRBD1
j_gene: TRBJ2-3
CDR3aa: SVSGQGWGTDTQY

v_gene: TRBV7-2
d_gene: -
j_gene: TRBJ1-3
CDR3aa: ASSLSAPGAGNTIY

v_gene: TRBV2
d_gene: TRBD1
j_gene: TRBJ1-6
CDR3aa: ASSERAGGSGSPLH

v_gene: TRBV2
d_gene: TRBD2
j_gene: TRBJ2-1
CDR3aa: ASIRTSGAGNEQF

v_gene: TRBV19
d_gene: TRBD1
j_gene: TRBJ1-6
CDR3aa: ASRGGQGPHSPLH

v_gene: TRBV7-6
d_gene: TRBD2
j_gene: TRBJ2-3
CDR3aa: ASSPTSGLTDTQY

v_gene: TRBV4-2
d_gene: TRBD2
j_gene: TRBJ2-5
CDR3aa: ASSPQVAGGQETQY

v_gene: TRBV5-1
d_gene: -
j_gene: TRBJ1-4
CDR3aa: ASSLWGGAETNEKLF

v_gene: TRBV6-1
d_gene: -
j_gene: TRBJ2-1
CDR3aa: ASSTQGYNEQF

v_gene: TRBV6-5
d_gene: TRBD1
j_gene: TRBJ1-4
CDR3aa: ASSRTGGEGEKLF

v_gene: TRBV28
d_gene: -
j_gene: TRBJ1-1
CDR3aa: ASSFLVNTEAF

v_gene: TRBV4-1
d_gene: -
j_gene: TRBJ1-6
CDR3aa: ASSQGARQALGPLH

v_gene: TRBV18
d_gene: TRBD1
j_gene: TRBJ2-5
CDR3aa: ASSPGQSQETQY

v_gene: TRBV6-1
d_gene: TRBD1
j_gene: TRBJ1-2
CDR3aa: ASATQTGGLGGYT

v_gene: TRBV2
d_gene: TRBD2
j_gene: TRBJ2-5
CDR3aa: ASSEGRGDGGAKMTQY

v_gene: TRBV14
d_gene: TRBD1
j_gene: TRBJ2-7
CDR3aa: ASSRIARRQG

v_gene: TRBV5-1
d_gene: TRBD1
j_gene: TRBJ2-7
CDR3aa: ASSVGQGLEQY

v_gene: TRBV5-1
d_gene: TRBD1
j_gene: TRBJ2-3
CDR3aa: ASTTTGGTDTQY

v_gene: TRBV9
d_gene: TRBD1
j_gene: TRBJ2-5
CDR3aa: ASSTTGGAETQY

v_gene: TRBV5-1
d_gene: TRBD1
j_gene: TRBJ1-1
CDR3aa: ASSWDRGEAF

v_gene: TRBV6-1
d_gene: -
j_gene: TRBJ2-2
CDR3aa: ASSLQGWDTGELF

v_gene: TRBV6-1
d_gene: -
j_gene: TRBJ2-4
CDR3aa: ASSEVVGGRVDIQY

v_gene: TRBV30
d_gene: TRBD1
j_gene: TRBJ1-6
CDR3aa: AWSAGQDNSPLH

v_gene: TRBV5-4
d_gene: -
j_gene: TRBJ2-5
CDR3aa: ASSPSARAGETQY

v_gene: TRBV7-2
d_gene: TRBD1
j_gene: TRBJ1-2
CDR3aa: ASSLWGQIINYGYT

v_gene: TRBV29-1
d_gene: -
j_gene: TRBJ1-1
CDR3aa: SVEAGAWTEAF

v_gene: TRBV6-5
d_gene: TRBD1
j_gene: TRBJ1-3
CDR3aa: ASSRDSSPGNTIY